The 18 T cell receptor beta chains below come from one sample, sequenced in a study of T cells in Graves' hyperthyroidism and ophthalmopathy. RNA transcripts were the template for amplifying TCR beta CDR3 regions. HTBI primers were the set used in a first-round RT-PCR of the TCR CDR3. TCRdb redid the calling of the multiplex PCR reads with MiXCR, one entry per CDR3 protein. The sample carries fewer than 650,000 distinct CDR3 sequences, about 15% recorded once. The specimen was blood. Receptors originate from a woman aged 25 to 39 with Graves' hyperthyroidism that later progressed to Graves' ophthalmopathy.

On this clonotype itself: This sequence may be a read error, since a much larger clone differs from it by one base. V and J are TRBV18 and TRBJ1-1, with unresolved D. The ends were cut back, 6 bases at V and 2 bases at J, with 13 bases in the middle. CDR3 length: 14 residues. Germline values: CDR1 KGHSH, CDR2 LQKENI. The CDR3 bases are TGTGCCAGCTCCCCCTCAATCTCTAACACTGAAGCTTTCTTT. As protein: CASSPSISNTEAFF.

This clonotype was seen more than once but under ten times. The rearrangement uses TRBV11-2 and TRBJ1-1, with 8 bases that match TRBD1. V gave up 2 bases and J gave up 5 bases; unmatched junction bases: 10. Germline V lookup: CDR1 SGHAT, CDR2 FQNNGV. CDR3 length: 16 residues. CDR3 nucleotide sequence: TGTGCCAGCAGCTTAAATAGCGCAGGGGGCGAGACTGAAGCTTTCTTT. It specifies CASSLNSAGGETEAFF.

The table lists this clonotype with many counts. The gene calls are TRBV12-3 or TRBV12-4 and TRBJ2-7, with 9 bases matching TRBD1. The CDR3 consists of 14 residues. After removal of 5 bases from V and 2 bases from J, the junction contained 4 bases not matched to a gene. DNA for the CDR3: TGTGCCAGCAGTCCTTGGACAGGGGCCTACGAGCAGTACTTC. It encodes CASSPWTGAYEQYF.

This clonotype came up many times. The chain couples TRBV13 to TRBJ2-3; TRBD2 agrees at 8 bases. J gave up 6 bases and V 4 bases, and 12 bases lay outside the gene matches. The CDR3 covers 16 residues. In germline, CDR1 is PRHDT, CDR2 FYEKMQ (reference sequence). DNA of the CDR3: TGTGCCAGCAGCTCGGGGGCCTCCCCGGGGGGGGATACGCAGTATTTT. It translates to CASSSGASPGGDTQYF. Using reference TRBV13 and TRBJ2-3 for the parts outside the CDR3, the full variable domain is AAGVIQSPRHLIKEKRETATLKCYPIPRHDTVYWYQQGPGQDPQFLISFYEKMQSDKGSIPDRFSAQQFSDYHSELNMSSLELGDSALYFCASSSGASPGGDTQYFGPGTRLTVL.

This clonotype was counted a few times. The chain is built from TRBV7-3 and TRBJ2-3; weak D call: TRBD1 (5 bases). This CDR3 has 16 residues. Trimming shortened V by 1 base and J by 0 bases, and 11 bases separated the two germline ends. Germline CDR1 reads SGHTA; CDR2 reads FQGTGA. The CDR3 DNA sequence: TGTGCCAGCAGCTTAATTAGGGGATCTAGCACAGATACGCAGTATTTT. It specifies CASSLIRGSSTDTQYF.

Comments on this clonotype: A much larger clone is a single base away; this may be a read error. This chain uses TRBV30 with TRBJ2-1, with D perhaps matching TRBD1 (5 bases). The better agreement between TRBJ2-7 and the DNA end casts doubt on the J call. This CDR3 has 15 residues. Germline CDR1 reads GTSNPN; CDR2 reads SVGIG (reference sequence). CDR3 sequence (DNA): TGTGCCTGGAGTGTAGGGCAGGGCCCCTACAATGAGCAGTACTTC. Protein sequence: CAWSVGQGPYNEQYF.

V is TRBV7-9 and J is TRBJ1-5; TRBD1 matches 9 bases. The V and J ends lost 5 bases and 0 bases, in that order; junction bases with no gene match: 5. The CDR3 extends over 16 amino acids. Germline V gene sequence: CDR1 SEHNR, CDR2 FQNEAQ (reference sequence). The CDR3 region has the DNA TGTGCCAGCAGCGTCGGGACAGGGCTTAGCAATCAGCCCCAGCATTTT. This gives the protein CASSVGTGLSNQPQHF.

Points on this clonotype: This sequence may be a read error, since a much larger clone differs from it by one base. The CDR3 region is CASSPPGGPTNDQFF. The CDR3, as DNA: TGTGCCAGCAGTCCCCCGGGGGGACCCACCAATGATCAGTTCTTC. This chain connects TRBV6-2 or TRBV6-3 to TRBJ2-1; 7 bases are a match to TRBD2. CDR1 MNHEY and CDR2 SVGEGT come from the germline V gene. The CDR3 extends over 15 amino acids.

To note about this clonotype: A read error may explain this, as a much larger clone is one base away. V usage is TRBV6-5 and J usage is TRBJ1-4; no firm D call. The CDR3 sequence is 14 residues long. The germline V gene encodes CDR1 MNHEY and CDR2 SVGAGI. The CDR3 sequence: CASSYLADDEKLLF. CDR3 DNA: TGTGCCAGCAGTTACCTGGCAGATGATGAAAAACTGCTTTTT.

The rearrangement joins TRBV2 to TRBJ1-2; 8 nucleotides match TRBD1. Per the germline V gene, CDR1 is SNHLY and CDR2 is FYNNEI. V gave up 8 bases and J gave up 3 bases; unmatched junction bases: 5. The length of the CDR3 is 13 residues. The CDR3 spells CASWPGQDYGYTF. The CDR3 bases are TGTGCCAGCTGGCCGGGACAGGACTATGGCTACACCTTC.

V is TRBV19 and J is TRBJ1-1; no definite D call. V shed 5 bases and J shed 1 base, with 8 bases lying between them. Germline V CDR1 and CDR2: LNHDA, SQIVND (reference sequence). The CDR3 runs 13 residues. Here the CDR3 DNA reads TGTGCCAGTAGTGCCCAGCCGAACACTGAAGCTTTCTTT. Translation gives CASSAQPNTEAFF.

This clonotype occurred a few times. The genes are TRBV6-1 and TRBJ1-4, with 7 bases matching TRBD1. The CDR3 length is 14 residues. Germline-derived CDR1 and CDR2 are MNHNS and SASEGT. J gave up 7 bases and V 6 bases, and 8 bases lay outside the gene matches. CDR3: CASSLRGRGEKLFF. The CDR3 bases are TGTGCCAGCAGCCTTAGGGGGCGCGGTGAAAAACTGTTTTTT.

This clonotype was seen a few times. V and J are TRBV3-1 and TRBJ1-2; a possible D gene is TRBD1 (6 bases). This CDR3 spans 15 amino acids. V was trimmed by 0 bases and J by 4 bases, leaving 12 bases between them. The germline V gene has CDR1 LGHDT and CDR2 YNNKEL (reference sequence). CDR3 nucleotides: TGTGCCAGCAGCCAAGACGACAGGTTGGGCTATGGCTACACCTTC. It specifies CASSQDDRLGYGYTF.

This chain joins TRBV12-3 or TRBV12-4 and TRBJ2-1, with 14 bases lining up with TRBD2. V lost 7 bases, J lost 0 bases, and 11 bases stayed unmatched. There are 19 residues in the CDR3. As DNA, the CDR3 is TGTGCCAGCAACCCCCGGACTAGCGGGAGGTTCAGCTCCTACAATGAGCAGTTCTTC. Amino acid sequence: CASNPRTSGRFSSYNEQFF.

This clonotype occurred many times. V is TRBV20-1 and J is TRBJ1-4; no clear D gene. This CDR3 has 14 amino acids. Trimming removed 3 bases at V and 0 bases at J, with 8 bases between. Per germline, CDR1 DFQATT and CDR2 SNEGSKA (reference sequence). The CDR3 spells CSARTYATNEKLFF. The DNA of the CDR3 is TGCAGTGCTAGGACCTATGCAACTAATGAAAAACTGTTTTTT.

This clonotype was seen a handful of times. The J gene is TRBJ1-2, the V gene TRBV20-1; tentatively, D is TRBD1 (5 bases). Germline CDR1 DFQATT, CDR2 SNEGSKA (reference sequence). The CDR3 spans 15 residues. Trimming removed 1 base from V and 5 bases from J, with 17 bases in between. The CDR3 region is CSARARDGLFYGYTF. Here the CDR3 DNA reads TGCAGTGCTAGAGCTCGGGACGGCCTCTTTTATGGCTACACCTTC.

This clonotype came up many times. This chain joins TRBV12-3 or TRBV12-4 and TRBJ2-7, with 10 bases that match TRBD2. V shed 2 bases and J 7 bases; nucleotides not matched to a gene: 8. This CDR3 spans 15 amino acids. The CDR3 nucleotides read TGTGCCAGCAGTTTACGGGCTAGCGGGGGTATAGAGCAGTACTTC. Encoded protein: CASSLRASGGIEQYF.

The chain joins TRBV20-1 to TRBJ2-1, with TRBD2 matching 12 bases. From germline, CDR1 is DFQATT and CDR2 SNEGSKA (reference sequence). Germline trimming cut 5 bases from V and 7 bases from J; bases unmatched to any gene: 6. The CDR3 is 14 residues long. The CDR3 sequence: CSALGLAGTNEQFF. The CDR3 region has the DNA TGCAGTGCTCTAGGACTAGCGGGAACTAATGAGCAGTTCTTC.